This is a list of T cell receptor beta chains from one sample in a study of neurological immune-mediated disorders. TCRdb independently ran MiXCR on the 5' RACE reads; one entry per CDR3 protein. The sample has 15,000 to 20,000 distinct CDR3 sequences; roughly 21% are singletons. Sequenced: PBMCs. Receptor source: a middle-aged man in good health. The CDR3 runs from the conserved cysteine through the conserved F or W. D genes are given only for firm matches. Size is stated for part of the rows, as once, few or many counts, or as a class when the clone is expanded.

DNA	CDR3	size	V	J	length	D
TGCAGTGCTAGAGATCCGGGCCTCTCCTACGAGCAGTACTTC	CSARDPGLSYEQYF	many	TRBV20-1	TRBJ2-7	14	.
TGCAGCGTTGACAGGGGTTCCACCACAGATACGCAGTATTTT	CSVDRGSTTDTQYF	few	TRBV29-1	TRBJ2-3	14	.
TGTGCCATCAGTGATTCAGCGCGGCAGATCAACTATGGCTACACCTTC	CAISDSARQINYGYTF	.	TRBV10-3	TRBJ1-2	16	.
TGCAGTGCTAGAGCGACTAGCGGAGTCACAGATACGCAGTATTTT	CSARATSGVTDTQYF	.	TRBV20-1	TRBJ2-3	15	TRBD2
TGTGCCAGCAGTTCGGGACAGGGGGCGTACGAGCAGTACTTC	CASSSGQGAYEQYF	.	TRBV2	TRBJ2-7	14	TRBD1
TGTGCCAGCAGTTACTCGGTAGACAGGCAGAACACTGAAGCTTTCTTT	CASSYSVDRQNTEAFF	many	TRBV6-2/TRBV6-3	TRBJ1-1	16	.
TGCAGTGCTCCGCCAGTGAGCACAGATACGCAGTATTTT	CSAPPVSTDTQYF	many	TRBV20-1	TRBJ2-3	13	.
TGCGCCAGCAGCAGACTAGCGGGAGGGGGTCTCGCGGATGAGCAGTTCTTC	CASSRLAGGGLADEQFF	many	TRBV5-1	TRBJ2-1	17	TRBD2
TGCAGTGCTAGTCCCGGACTAGCGGGGACCAAAAACATTCAGTACTTC	CSASPGLAGTKNIQYF	many	TRBV20-1	TRBJ2-4	16	TRBD2
TGCAGCGTTGAACGAGCCAACTACAATGAGCAGTTCTTC	CSVERANYNEQFF	many	TRBV29-1	TRBJ2-1	13	.
TGTGCCAGCAGCTTATTCGAGACCCAGTACTTC	CASSLFETQYF	.	TRBV7-6	TRBJ2-5	11	.
TGTGCCAGCAGTTATATCCCCCCAGGGCCGGGAAACACCATATATTTT	CASSYIPPGPGNTIYF	.	TRBV28	TRBJ1-3	16	.
TGTGCCATCAGTAAACAGGCCAGCTCCTACAATGAGCAGTTCTTC	CAISKQASSYNEQFF	many	TRBV10-3	TRBJ2-1	15	.
TGTGCCAGCAGCCTGGGGACAGGAGGTAATTCACCCCTCCACTTT	CASSLGTGGNSPLHF	.	TRBV9	TRBJ1-6	15	TRBD1
TGTGCCAGCAGCCCCGACTGGGCCAACGTCCTGACTTTC	CASSPDWANVLTF	.	TRBV12-3/TRBV12-4	TRBJ2-6	13	.
TGTGCCAGCAGCTCCATAGGGGGCCCCAATGAGCAGTTCTTC	CASSSIGGPNEQFF	many	TRBV7-2	TRBJ2-1	14	TRBD1
TGTGCCAGTAGTATCAGGGTTGGAACCGGGGAGCTGTTTTTT	CASSIRVGTGELFF	.	TRBV19	TRBJ2-2	14	.
TGCAGTGCCCCCGGGCGAGGAGGTTTGCGCGAGCAGTACTTC	CSAPGRGGLREQYF	many	TRBV20-1	TRBJ2-7	14	.
TGTGCCAGCAGCTTAGCGGGACAGGTTACGGGTGAGCAGTTCTTC	CASSLAGQVTGEQFF	once	TRBV7-9	TRBJ2-1	15	TRBD1
TGCAGTGCTAGAGATATGGGTCCCTACGAGCAGTACTTC	CSARDMGPYEQYF	many	TRBV20-1	TRBJ2-7	13	.